This TCR beta chain was found in a study of T cells in localized non-small cell lung cancer (TCRdb year 2020). At the level of the whole study: T cell repertoires of hundreds of early-stage NSCLC patients were analyzed, with tumors being compared against uninvolved tumor-adjacent lungs. A mean age of around 66 years was recorded for the NSCLC patients, of whom 120 to 150 were male and more than 85 were female. The cohort was made up of a few hundred treatment-naive NSCLC patients whose localized lung tumors had been resected.

V lost 5 bases and J lost 5 bases, and the count of bases not matched to a germline gene is 8. The CDR3 goes from the cysteine to the phenylalanine over 15 residues. Left in the record is the CDR3 DNA by itself, 45 bases read in frame from the first base. The germline V gene encodes CDR1 SGHTA and CDR2 FQGTGA. At diagnosis, tumor, uninvolved tumor-adjacent lung and peripheral blood were collected and then preserved as a mix of FFPE and fresh-frozen material. For TCR repertoire profiling, blood samples were analyzed in the form of peripheral blood mononuclear cells. Regarding this clone: Its antigen remains unidentified. No much larger clonotype is one base removed from it; base qualities were not supplied.

Findings and caveats that apply to the study as a whole: Since the design was exploratory, TCR variables were selected using unadjusted p-values with no false-discovery rate correction. Higher T cell density in blood was associated with longer overall survival, whereas higher clonality in adjacent lung was associated with shorter survival. A median of approximately 53 of the top 100 tumor clones turned up in the paired uninvolved adjacent lung, and 25 to 30 of those clones also ranked among the top 100 of that same adjacent lung. Because multi-region sequencing of the tumors was not done, intratumor heterogeneity could not be ruled out. Uninvolved tumor-adjacent lung showed the highest T cell clonality, higher than tumor, which suggests more focused antigenic responses in the uninvolved tumor-adjacent lung.

The immunoSEQ Assay was used to sequence TCR beta CDR3 regions from DNA. As for the authors' bioinformatics: T cell density was computed as TCR beta template counts normalized to usable DNA estimated by amplifying housekeeping genes. Richness was estimated using the preseqR package, with extrapolation to 400,000 templates for PBMC samples and to 120,000 templates for tissue samples. Clonality was defined as one minus Pielou's evenness. Differential abundance testing on productive amino-acid clonotypes, with a minimum total count of 5 and an alpha of 0.1, was used to identify tissue-enriched TCRs. The Jaccard Index and the Morisita Overlap Index were used to quantify repertoire overlap between compartments. GLIPH grouped TCR beta CDR3s together with public tetramer-defined viral CDR3s, and a viral motif had to include at least three viral sequences and show V-gene enrichment. The source is immuneACCESS, and TCRdb retained only in-frame sequences with V and J called. Part of the clones is not carried over; for the studies checked, unresolved V genes explain less than half of this, and the remainder is unexplained. That table is the source of V, J and clone size, and D and trimming were worked out from the DNA. Present in this sample are 20,000 to 30,000 clones, roughly nine tenths of which were seen just once. The ten largest clones take up more than 0.95% of the sample.

The V gene is TRBV7-3 and the J gene is TRBJ2-5; TRBD1 agrees with 10 junctional bases. This receptor was identified in a woman aged 35 to 75 with stage I lung adenocarcinoma. The sample consisted of peripheral blood, taken before any cancer treatment. The CDR3 region: CASSMGQGLTETQYF. The DNA sequence is as follows: TGTGCCAGCAGCATGGGACAGGGGCTGACGGAGACCCAGTACTTC.